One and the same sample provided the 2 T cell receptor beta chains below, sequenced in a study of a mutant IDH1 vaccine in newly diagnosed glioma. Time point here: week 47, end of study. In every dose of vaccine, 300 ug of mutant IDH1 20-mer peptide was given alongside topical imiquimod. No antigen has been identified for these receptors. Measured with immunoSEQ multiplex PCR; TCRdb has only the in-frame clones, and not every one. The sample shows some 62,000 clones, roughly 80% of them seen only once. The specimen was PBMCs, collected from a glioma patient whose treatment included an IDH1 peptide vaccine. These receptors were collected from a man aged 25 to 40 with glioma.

The CDR3 region has the DNA TGTGCCTGGACGTCCGGTTGGAGCTCCTACGAGCAGTACTTC. Protein sequence: CAWTSGWSSYEQYF. The V gene is TRBV30, the J gene TRBJ2-7; D remains unclear. Deletions cut 4 bases from V and 0 bases from J, with 13 bases between. The CDR3 runs to 14 residues. Per the germline V gene, CDR1 is GTSNPN and CDR2 is SVGIG (reference sequence).

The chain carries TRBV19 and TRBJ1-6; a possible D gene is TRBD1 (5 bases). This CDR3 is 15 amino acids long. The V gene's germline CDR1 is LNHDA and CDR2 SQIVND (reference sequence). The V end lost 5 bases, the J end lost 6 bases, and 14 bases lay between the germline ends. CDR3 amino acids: CASSSGAFLNSPLHF. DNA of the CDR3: TGTGCCAGTAGTTCCGGGGCCTTTCTTAATTCACCCCTCCACTTT.